This T cell receptor (beta chain) was profiled in a study of blood T cell repertoires in COVID-19. Generated by immunoSEQ multiplex PCR, the TCRdb table keeps only in-frame clones and is missing some. The sample records about 170,000 clones, 60% to 85% being singletons. The sequence was collected from a man between 60 and 75 years old with acute or convalescent COVID-19. Source material: peripheral blood.

The CDR3 is CASSVGLSSYNEQFF. DNA of the CDR3: TGTGCCAGCAGCGTGGGACTGAGCTCCTACAATGAGCAGTTCTTC. V is TRBV9 and J is TRBJ2-1, with D possibly matching TRBD2 (6 bases). CDR3 length equals 15 residues. The V end was cut by 2 bases, the J end by 0 bases, with 9 bases between. Germline V gene data show CDR1 as SGDLS and CDR2 as YYNGEE.